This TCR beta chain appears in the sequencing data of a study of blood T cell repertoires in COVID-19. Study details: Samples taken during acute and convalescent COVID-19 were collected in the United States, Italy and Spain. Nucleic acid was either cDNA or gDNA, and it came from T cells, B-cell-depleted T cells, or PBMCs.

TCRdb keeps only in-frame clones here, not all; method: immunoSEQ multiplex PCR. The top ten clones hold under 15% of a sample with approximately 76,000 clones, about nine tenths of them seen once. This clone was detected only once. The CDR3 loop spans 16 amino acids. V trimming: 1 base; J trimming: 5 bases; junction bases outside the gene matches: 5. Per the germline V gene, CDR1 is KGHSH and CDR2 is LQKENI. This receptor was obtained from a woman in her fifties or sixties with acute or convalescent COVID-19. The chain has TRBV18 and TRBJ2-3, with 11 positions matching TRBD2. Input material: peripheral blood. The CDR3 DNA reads TGTGCCAGCTCACCACTTAGCGGGGGGGCCGTAGATACGCAGTATTTT. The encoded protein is CASSPLSGGAVDTQYF.